This record looks at one TCR beta chain sequence and its context. It lacks a known antigen. There are no base qualities to consult, and no much larger clone falls within one base. The germline V gene encodes CDR1 LGHDT and CDR2 YNNKEL (reference sequence). For this chain, trimming is 4 bases at the V end and 3 bases at the J end, and the number of junction bases without a gene match is 2. The CDR3 starts with the cysteine, ends with the phenylalanine, and has 15 residues. CDR3 DNA is the only sequence kept; it has 45 bases, read in frame from the first base. The immunoSEQ Assay, a bias-controlled multiplex PCR, was used to amplify TCRbeta CDR3 regions from genomic DNA. On the authors' methods: Nucleated cell counts per sample were estimated from amplification of reference gene primers within the assay. To quantify the absolute abundance of each unique TCRbeta CDR3 rearrangement, sequence reads were collapsed and filtered. For each sample, productive Simpson clonality was calculated by taking the square root of Simpson's diversity index across productive rearrangements. The clones in this table, taken by TCRdb from immuneACCESS, are in-frame only. Not every clone is retained; where verified, under half of the shortfall comes from an unresolved V gene, and the cause of the rest is unknown. V and J calls and clone size come straight from that table; D and trimming were deduced from the DNA. The sample includes 25,000 to 35,000 clones, with roughly nine tenths observed a single time. Roughly 13% of the sample is taken by the ten largest.

The sample originates from a study of blood T cell repertoires in COVID-19 (dated by TCRdb to 2018 to 2020). As for the study more broadly: Samples from collaborators originated in the United States, Italy and Spain and spanned both the acute and convalescent phases of COVID-19. The prospective study material was composed of cDNA or gDNA derived from T cells, B-cell-depleted T cells, or PBMCs. Deeply sampled blood TCRbeta repertoires from subjects exposed to, actively infected with, or recovered from COVID-19 were included in the dataset. The repertoires were released in a freely available public database meant as a resource for research on the immune response to SARS-CoV-2. The samples were drawn from the first 160 participants of the ongoing ImmuneRACE study and from 1,254 subjects provided by 6 global collaborators. The sample metadata nearly always contained a de-identified subject ID, COVID-19 status, age in years and sex. Where available, HLA class I and class II types were taken from metadata supplied by the sample provider and were not determined by assay-based typing.

The full study reports these points: The amount of clinical and demographic metadata varied by source and participant and was provided uncurated.

Each collaborating institution followed its own protocols to collect whole blood in K2EDTA tubes. For TCRbeta analysis, collaborators shipped samples in one of three forms: frozen whole blood, isolated PBMCs, or DNA extracted from either of those sample types. The source material was peripheral blood. The sequence derives from a human donor in a cohort sampled during active COVID-19. The V and J genes are TRBV3-1 (or the pseudogene TRBV3-2) and TRBJ2-7, and 14 bases in between align with TRBD2. CDR3 sequence: CASSRGTSGSYEQYF. In nucleotides, the sequence is TGTGCCAGCAGCCGTGGGACTAGCGGGAGCTACGAGCAGTACTTC.